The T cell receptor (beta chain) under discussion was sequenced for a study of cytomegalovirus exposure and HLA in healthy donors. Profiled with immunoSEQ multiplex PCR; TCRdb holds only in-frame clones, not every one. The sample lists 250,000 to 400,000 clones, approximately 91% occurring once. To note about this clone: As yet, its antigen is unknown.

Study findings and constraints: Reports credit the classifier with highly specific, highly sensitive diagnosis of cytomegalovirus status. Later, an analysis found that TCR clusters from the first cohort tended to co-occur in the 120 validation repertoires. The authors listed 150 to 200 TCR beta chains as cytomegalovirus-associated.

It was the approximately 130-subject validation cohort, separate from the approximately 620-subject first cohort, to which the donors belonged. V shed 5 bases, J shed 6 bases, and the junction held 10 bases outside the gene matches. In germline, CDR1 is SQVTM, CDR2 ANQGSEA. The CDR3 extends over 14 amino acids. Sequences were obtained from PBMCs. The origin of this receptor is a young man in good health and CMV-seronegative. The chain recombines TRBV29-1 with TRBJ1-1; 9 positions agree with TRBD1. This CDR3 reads CSVFRDRDTSEAFF. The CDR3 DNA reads TGCAGCGTTTTCAGGGACAGGGATACGTCTGAAGCTTTCTTT. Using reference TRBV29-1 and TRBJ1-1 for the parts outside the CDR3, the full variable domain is SAVISQKPSRDICQRGTSLTIQCQVDSQVTMMFWYRQQPGQSLTLIATANQGSEATYESGFVIDKFPISRPNLTFSTLTVSNMSPEDSSIYLCSVFRDRDTSEAFFGQGTRLTVV.